These 24 T cell receptor beta chains were all obtained from the same sample, sequenced in a study of T-cell reconstitution after alpha-beta-depleted transplantation in children. Construction of the TCRbeta library involved unique molecular identifiers. TCRdb processed the PCR reads anew with MiXCR; each CDR3 protein has one entry. The sample includes about 230,000 distinct CDR3 sequences, around 12% of them seen just once. Here the sequenced sample was PBMCs from the stem cell graft donor, taken from the stem cell graft. All receptors derive from a human donor who donated a stem cell graft to a child with acute lymphoblastic leukemia.

This clonotype was counted at least ten times. The chain recombines TRBV12-3 or TRBV12-4 with TRBJ2-5; TRBD1 agrees at 7 bases. CDR3 length equals 14 residues. V gave up 4 bases and J gave up 0 bases; unmatched junction bases: 2. CDR3 amino acids: CASSYQGDQETQYF. The CDR3 DNA reads TGTGCCAGCAGTTACCAGGGGGACCAAGAGACCCAGTACTTC.

This clonotype came up many times. The gene calls are TRBV28 and TRBJ2-7; 8 bases map to TRBD2. The germline V gene has CDR1 MDHEN and CDR2 SYDVKM. The CDR3 is 17 amino acids. V lost 1 base and J lost 6; bases outside the gene matches: 14. The CDR3 is CASSLSPYGRAPSEQYF. Written as DNA, the CDR3 is TGTGCCAGCAGTTTATCGCCTTACGGGAGGGCCCCCAGCGAGCAGTACTTC.

This clonotype was counted ten times or more. This chain uses TRBV4-2 with TRBJ1-4; D gene unclear. CDR3 length equals 14 residues. Trimming pared 8 bases from V and 6 bases from J, leaving 16 bases between. Germline CDR1 LGHNA, CDR2 YNFKEQ. This CDR3 reads CASSPQAGDEKLFF. The CDR3 nucleotides are TGTGCCAGCTCCCCGCAAGCAGGAGATGAAAAACTGTTTTTT.

This clonotype appeared many times. V gene TRBV7-9 combines with J gene TRBJ1-1, with TRBD1 matching 7 bases. The junction had 13 bases not matched to a gene; V was cut back by 5 bases and J by 10 bases. CDR1 SEHNR and CDR2 FQNEAQ come from the germline V gene (reference sequence). The CDR3 totals 14 residues. The CDR3, as DNA: TGTGCCAGCAGCCATCGACAGGGTGCAGGTGGAGCTTTCTTT. Amino acid sequence: CASSHRQGAGGAFF.

At least ten counts were recorded for this clonotype. This chain uses TRBV11-2 with TRBJ2-3; D uncertain. The CDR3 has 17 residues. V was cut by 0 bases and J by 1 base, with 14 bases left in between. Germline CDR1 and CDR2: SGHAT and FQNNGV. The CDR3 reads CASSLDESWSGTDTQYF. Here the CDR3 DNA reads TGTGCCAGCAGCTTAGATGAGAGCTGGTCCGGCACAGATACGCAGTATTTT. Full variable domain (remainder filled in from reference TRBV11-2 and TRBJ2-3): EAGVAQSPRYKIIEKRQSVAFWCNPISGHATLYWYQQILGQGPKLLIQFQNNGVVDDSQLPKDRFSAERLKGVDSTLKIQPAKLEDSAVYLCASSLDESWSGTDTQYFGPGTRLTVL.

This clonotype was counted ten times or more. CDR3 region: CASSPRDRATDTQYF. The CDR3 DNA reads TGCGCCAGCAGCCCCCGGGACAGGGCCACAGATACGCAGTATTTT. This chain uses TRBV4-3 with TRBJ2-3; TRBD1 aligns across 9 bases. V trimming: 4 bases; J trimming: 2 bases; junction bases outside the gene matches: 4. The CDR3 runs to 15 residues. The germline CDR1 and CDR2 sequences are LGHNA and YSLEER.

This clonotype was counted at least ten times. The chain joins TRBV5-1 to TRBJ2-1; a weak D match, TRBD2 (7 bases). Trimming cost V 7 bases and J 9 bases, with 20 bases left between them. The CDR3 extends over 14 amino acids. Germline V lookup: CDR1 SGHRS, CDR2 YFSETQ. CDR3 DNA sequence: TGCGCCAGCCGTAGCGGGTTCGGGGGCATTGAGCAGTTCTTC. This translates into CASRSGFGGIEQFF. Using reference TRBV5-1 and TRBJ2-1 for the parts outside the CDR3, the full variable domain is KAGVTQTPRYLIKTRGQQVTLSCSPISGHRSVSWYQQTPGQGLQFLFEYFSETQRNKGNFPGRFSGRQFSNSRSEMNVSTLELGDSALYLCASRSGFGGIEQFFGPGTRLTVL.

The sample holds many counts of this clonotype. The rearrangement joins TRBV20-1 to TRBJ2-1; 8 bases agree with TRBD2. The CDR3 runs 13 residues. V gave up 3 bases and J gave up 8 bases; unmatched junction bases: 6. Germline V gene sequence: CDR1 DFQATT, CDR2 SNEGSKA (reference sequence). The CDR3 region has the DNA TGCAGTGCTAGGCCGGGACTAGAATATGAGCAGTTCTTC. It translates to CSARPGLEYEQFF.

The sample holds a few counts of this clonotype. The V call is TRBV20-1, the J call TRBJ2-1; TRBD2 matches at 12 bases. Germline lookup yields CDR1 DFQATT and CDR2 SNEGSKA (reference sequence). J lost 4 bases, V lost 5 bases, and 6 bases had no gene match. The CDR3 covers 15 residues. CDR3: CSAYRTSGIYNEQFF. The CDR3 DNA is TGCAGTGCTTACCGGACTAGCGGGATTTACAATGAGCAGTTCTTC.

Ten or more counts support this clonotype. The rearrangement joins TRBV12-3 or TRBV12-4 to TRBJ2-5; maybe TRBD2 (6 bases). The ends were cut back, 5 bases at V and 4 bases at J, with 14 bases in the middle. This CDR3 contains 14 residues. This CDR3 is CASSPSGVGETQYF. The CDR3 DNA is TGTGCCAGCAGTCCCTCGGGGGTTGGAGAGACCCAGTACTTC.

This clonotype was picked up many times. The gene calls are TRBV20-1 and TRBJ1-5, with D unresolved. Trimming shortened V by 7 bases and J by 1 base, and 8 bases separated the two germline ends. The CDR3 loop spans 12 amino acids. The germline CDR1 and CDR2 sequences are DFQATT and SNEGSKA (reference sequence). The CDR3, as DNA: TGCAGTGGCTCAGAAAGCAATCAGCCCCAGCATTTT. This sequence encodes CSGSESNQPQHF.

This clonotype was detected many times. This chain connects TRBV29-1 to TRBJ2-2; D remains unclear. Per the germline V gene, CDR1 is SQVTM and CDR2 is ANQGSEA. The CDR3 sequence is 14 residues long. V lost 2 bases and J 1 base, leaving 8 bases between the germline ends. DNA for the CDR3: TGCAGCGTTGAAAAAGAGTTGAACACCGGGGAGCTGTTTTTT. It codes for CSVEKELNTGELFF.

This clonotype appeared many times. V and J are TRBV7-2 and TRBJ1-5; possibly TRBD1 for D (5 bases). Germline CDR1 is SGHTA and CDR2 is FQGNSA. This CDR3 contains 13 residues. V dropped 1 base and J dropped 5 bases, with 6 bases sitting between them. For the CDR3, the DNA is TGTGCCAGCAGCTTAGGGGGGTATCAGCCCCAGCATTTT. It is translated as CASSLGGYQPQHF. The full variable domain, its missing parts supplied by reference TRBV7-2 and TRBJ1-5, is GAGVSQSPSNKVTEKGKDVELRCDPISGHTALYWYRQSLGQGLEFLIYFQGNSAPDKSGLPSDRFSAERTGGSVSTLTIQRTQQEDSAVYLCASSLGGYQPQHFGDGTRLSIL.

At least ten counts were recorded for this clonotype. CDR3 bases: TGCGCCAGCAGCTTGATGCGGGAGACCCAGTACTTC. This codes for CASSLMRETQYF. The rearrangement links TRBV5-1 to TRBJ2-5; D is uncertain. CDR1 SGHRS and CDR2 YFSETQ come from the germline V gene. CDR3 size: 12 residues. V was clipped by 1 base and J by 5 bases, with 6 bases between them.

This clonotype was seen a single time. A much larger clonotype is one base distant, so this may be a read error. The conserved final phenylalanine or tryptophan is absent from the CDR3, which likely points to a read error. The chain employs TRBV7-9 and TRBJ2-7; D not certain. The CDR3 sequence is 16 residues long. Trimming removed 5 bases from V and 0 bases from J, with 17 bases in between. CDR1 SEHNR and CDR2 FQNEAQ come from the germline V gene (reference sequence). DNA of the CDR3: TGTGCCAGCAGCCCCAGCAGTGGATTCTCCTCCTACGAGCAGTACTTG. This sequence encodes CASSPSSGFSSYEQYL.

This clonotype was recorded at least ten times. CDR3 nucleotide sequence: TGTGCCAGCAGTGATCTTGGGACTTCCAACAATGAGCAGTTCTTC. Encoded protein: CASSDLGTSNNEQFF. The chain couples TRBV6-2 or TRBV6-3 to TRBJ2-1, with TRBD2 as a possible D gene (6 bases). The length of the CDR3 is 15 residues. Germline values: CDR1 MNHEY, CDR2 SVGEGT. V lost 5 bases and J 5 bases, leaving 16 bases between the germline ends.

This clonotype was observed a handful of times. The chain recombines TRBV5-1 with TRBJ1-1, with D tentatively TRBD1 (5 bases). Germline loops: CDR1 SGHRS, CDR2 YFSETQ. The CDR3 has 15 amino acids. Between the trimmed V and J ends, which lost 0 bases and 5 bases, there was a span of 14 bases. The CDR3, as DNA: TGCGCCAGCAGCTTGGGGGCGGGGGGTGTGACTGAAGCTTTCTTT. It translates to CASSLGAGGVTEAFF.

This clonotype was found many times. V is TRBV7-2 and J is TRBJ2-7; TRBD2 matches 13 bases. Unmatched junction bases numbered 4, after V lost 4 bases and J lost 7 bases. Germline V CDR1 and CDR2: SGHTA, FQGNSA. The CDR3 runs 14 residues. The CDR3 protein is CASSSGTSGNEQYF. DNA for the CDR3: TGTGCCAGCAGCTCCGGGACTAGCGGGAATGAGCAGTACTTC.

The rearrangement joins TRBV5-1 to TRBJ2-7; maybe TRBD1 (5 bases). The V end was cut by 4 bases, the J end by 5 bases, with 10 bases between. This CDR3 is 12 amino acids long. The V gene's germline CDR1 is SGHRS and CDR2 YFSETQ. The CDR3 spells CASSPPGNEQYF. CDR3 bases: TGCGCCAGCAGCCCCCCAGGGAACGAGCAGTACTTC.

This clonotype was observed a few times. The chain recombines TRBV5-1 with TRBJ2-7; TRBD1 matches at 9 bases. V shed 4 bases and J 6 bases; nucleotides not matched to a gene: 8. CDR1 SGHRS and CDR2 YFSETQ come from the germline V gene. This CDR3 contains 14 residues. The CDR3 DNA follows: TGCGCCAGCAGCGGGGGGACAGGGTCGGCCGAGCAGTACTTC. Amino acid sequence: CASSGGTGSAEQYF.

This clonotype was counted only a few times. The rearrangement joins TRBV30 to TRBJ2-7; D is unclear. The CDR3 spans 13 residues. V lost 1 base and J lost 3, with 10 bases in between. Germline assignment: CDR1 GTSNPN and CDR2 SVGIG (reference sequence). CDR3 amino acids: CAWSEGSIYEQYF. The CDR3 nucleotides read TGTGCCTGGAGTGAAGGAAGCATCTACGAGCAGTACTTC.

This chain connects TRBV5-5 to TRBJ1-5, with D perhaps TRBD1 (5 bases). V was trimmed by 1 base and J by 4 bases, leaving 12 bases between them. Germline CDR1 is SGHKS and CDR2 is YYEKEE (reference sequence). The CDR3 covers 15 residues. The CDR3 loop is CASSLSGTKNQPQHF. The CDR3 coding sequence is TGTGCCAGCAGCTTGAGCGGGACGAAAAATCAGCCCCAGCATTTT.

This clonotype was recorded many times. J is TRBJ2-2 and V is TRBV15; D ambiguous. The germline V gene has CDR1 LNHNV and CDR2 YYDKDF (reference sequence). This CDR3 is 17 amino acids long. Trimming cost V 1 base and J 6 bases, with 18 bases left between them. The CDR3 sequence: CATSRVPSIFSAGELFF. CDR3 in DNA: TGTGCCACCAGCAGAGTCCCCTCGATCTTTTCGGCCGGGGAGCTGTTTTTT.

V gene TRBV20-1 combines with J gene TRBJ2-4; D ambiguous. This CDR3 is built from 18 residues. The V end lost 0 bases, the J end lost 0 bases, and 18 bases lay between the germline ends. Germline loops: CDR1 DFQATT, CDR2 SNEGSKA (reference sequence). The CDR3 nucleotides are TGCAGTGCTAGAGAGTCCCGACTCCCCCGCGGAGCCAAAAACATTCAGTACTTC. Its translation: CSARESRLPRGAKNIQYF.